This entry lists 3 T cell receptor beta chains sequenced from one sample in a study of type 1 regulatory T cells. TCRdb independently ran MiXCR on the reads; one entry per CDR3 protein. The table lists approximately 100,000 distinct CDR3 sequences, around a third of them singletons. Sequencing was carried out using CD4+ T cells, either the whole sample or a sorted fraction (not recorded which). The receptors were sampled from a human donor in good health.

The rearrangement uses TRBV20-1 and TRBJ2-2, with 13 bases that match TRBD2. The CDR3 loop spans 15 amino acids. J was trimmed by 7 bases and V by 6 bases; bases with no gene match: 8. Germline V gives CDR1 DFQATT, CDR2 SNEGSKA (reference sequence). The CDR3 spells CSAKLAGGFHGELFF. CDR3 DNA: TGCAGTGCAAAACTAGCGGGAGGGTTTCACGGGGAGCTGTTTTTT.

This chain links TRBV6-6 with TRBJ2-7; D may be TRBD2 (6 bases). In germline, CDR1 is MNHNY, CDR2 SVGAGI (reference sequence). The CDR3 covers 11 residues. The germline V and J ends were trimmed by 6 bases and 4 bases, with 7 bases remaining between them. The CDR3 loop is CASRGRYEQYF. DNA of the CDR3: TGTGCCAGCAGGGGGAGGTACGAGCAGTACTTC.

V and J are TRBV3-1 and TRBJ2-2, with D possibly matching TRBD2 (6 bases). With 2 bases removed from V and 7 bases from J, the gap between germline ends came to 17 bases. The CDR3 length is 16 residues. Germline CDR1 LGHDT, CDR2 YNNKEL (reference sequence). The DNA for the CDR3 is TGTGCCAGCAGCCAATTTTCGGGAGCGGATAGCGGGGAGCTGTTTTTT. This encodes CASSQFSGADSGELFF.